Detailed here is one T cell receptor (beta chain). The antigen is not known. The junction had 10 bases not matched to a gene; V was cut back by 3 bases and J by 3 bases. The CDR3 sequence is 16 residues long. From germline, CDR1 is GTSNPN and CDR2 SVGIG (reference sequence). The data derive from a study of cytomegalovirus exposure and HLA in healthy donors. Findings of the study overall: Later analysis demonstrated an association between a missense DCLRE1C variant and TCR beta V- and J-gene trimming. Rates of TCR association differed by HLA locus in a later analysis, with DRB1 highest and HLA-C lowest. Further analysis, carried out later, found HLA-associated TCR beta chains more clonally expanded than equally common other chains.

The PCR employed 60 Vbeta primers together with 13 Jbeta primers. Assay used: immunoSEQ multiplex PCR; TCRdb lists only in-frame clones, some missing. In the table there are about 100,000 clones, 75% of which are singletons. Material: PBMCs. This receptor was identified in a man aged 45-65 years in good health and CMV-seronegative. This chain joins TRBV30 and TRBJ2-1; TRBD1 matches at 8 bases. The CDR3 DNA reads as TGTGCCTGGAGAGACCCAAGGACAGGGAACTACAATGAGCAGTTCTTC. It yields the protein CAWRDPRTGNYNEQFF.